The 32 T cell receptor beta chains below were found in one sample sequenced in a study of shared clonotypes between healthy human individuals. Profiled with immunoSEQ multiplex PCR; TCRdb holds only in-frame clones, not every one. The sample shows under 2.5 million clones, about nine tenths of them seen only once. The material sequenced was naive CD4+ T cells from PBMCs. Subset of the sample: CD45RA+ positively selected. The receptors shown here come from a man between 18 and 29 years old in good health. Some clones in this sample may be carry-over from other donors' samples.

In regard to this clone: At the DNA level, this CDR3 is encoded by other sequences in the same sample as well. The chain has TRBV27 and TRBJ2-7; D is uncertain. The CDR3 loop spans 13 amino acids. Germline CDR1 reads MNHEY; CDR2 reads SMNVEV (reference sequence). Trimming took 2 bases from V and 0 from J, leaving 5 bases between them. CDR3 in amino acids: CASSLTVSYEQYF. For the CDR3, the DNA is TGTGCCAGCAGTTTAACGGTCTCCTACGAGCAGTACTTC.

This clone showed up just once. The rearrangement links TRBV6-6 to TRBJ2-2; weak D call: TRBD2 (5 bases). CDR3 size: 16 residues. The V gene lost 2 bases and the J gene lost 6 bases, with 16 bases spanning the gap. The V gene's germline CDR1 is MNHNY and CDR2 SVGAGI (reference sequence). CDR3 nucleotides: TGTGCCAGCAGTTACGATGAGGGCGAAGGAGCCGGGGAGCTGTTTTTT. Its protein product is CASSYDEGEGAGELFF.

This clone was seen just once. The V gene is TRBV18, the J gene TRBJ2-3; no firm D call. V dropped 2 bases and J dropped 4 bases, with 7 bases sitting between them. Per germline, CDR1 KGHSH and CDR2 LQKENI. The CDR3 sequence is 13 residues long. In DNA form, the CDR3 reads TGTGCCAGCTCACCAAGTAGGCCAGATACGCAGTATTTT. This encodes CASSPSRPDTQYF.

V gene TRBV6-6 combines with J gene TRBJ2-7; 7 bases are shared with TRBD2. J was trimmed by 2 bases and V by 0 bases; bases with no gene match: 4. Germline V CDR1 and CDR2: MNHNY, SVGAGI (reference sequence). The CDR3 covers 15 residues. The CDR3 region has the DNA TGTGCCAGCAGTTACTCGCGGGGGAGTCCCTACGAGCAGTACTTC. This gives the protein CASSYSRGSPYEQYF.

This sequence joins TRBV18 and TRBJ2-7; D gene uncertain. This CDR3 spans 16 amino acids. CDR1 is KGHSH and CDR2 is LQKENI in the germline V gene. The V end was cut by 2 bases, the J end by 12 bases, with 26 bases between. The CDR3 coding sequence is TGTGCCAGCTCACCATTGGCGGTGGCAGATTTTCCCCCTGGGTACTTC. This codes for CASSPLAVADFPPGYF.

The CDR3 sequence: CASSLSQRFSYEQYF. In DNA form, the CDR3 reads TGTGCCAGCAGTTTATCTCAGCGGTTCTCCTACGAGCAGTACTTC. The gene calls are TRBV28 and TRBJ2-7, with a possible D match to TRBD2 (5 bases). CDR3 length: 15 residues. Germline V lookup: CDR1 MDHEN, CDR2 SYDVKM. V lost 1 base, J lost 0 bases, and 10 bases lay in between.

The chain carries TRBV28 and TRBJ2-3; a possible D gene is TRBD2 (5 bases). The germline V gene encodes CDR1 MDHEN and CDR2 SYDVKM. The V gene lost 3 bases and the J gene lost 3 bases, with 13 bases spanning the gap. The CDR3 sequence is 15 residues long. The CDR3 is CASSFYGLNTDTQYF. As DNA, the CDR3 is TGTGCCAGCAGTTTTTACGGACTCAATACAGATACGCAGTATTTT.

CDR3 nucleotide sequence: TGTGCCGGGGAGTTAGCGGGAGGCGGAGTGTCGAATACGCAGTATTTT. Protein: CAGELAGGGVSNTQYF. The V call is TRBV7-9, the J call TRBJ2-3; 10 bases fit TRBD2. V shed 11 bases and J 7 bases; nucleotides not matched to a gene: 18. From germline, CDR1 is SEHNR and CDR2 FQNEAQ (reference sequence). The CDR3 extends over 16 amino acids.

V gene TRBV7-9 combines with J gene TRBJ1-1; a weak D match, TRBD1 (5 bases). The germline V gene has CDR1 SEHNR and CDR2 FQNEAQ (reference sequence). Trimming cost V 6 bases and J 0 bases, with 11 bases left between them. The CDR3 consists of 14 residues. This CDR3 reads CASSIRGMNTEAFF. In nucleotides, the CDR3 is TGTGCCAGCAGTATTAGGGGCATGAACACTGAAGCTTTCTTT.

In regard to this clone: Additional DNA sequences in this sample encode the identical CDR3. V and J are TRBV18 and TRBJ2-7; D not certain. The V gene's germline CDR1 is KGHSH and CDR2 LQKENI. Between the trimmed V and J ends, which lost 3 bases and 1 base, there was a span of 10 bases. The CDR3 totals 14 residues. This chain's CDR3 is CASSPGTESYEQYF. The CDR3 nucleotides read TGTGCCAGCTCACCGGGCACAGAATCCTACGAGCAGTACTTC.

The chain is built from TRBV7-3 and TRBJ2-1; D gene unclear. V was clipped by 5 bases and J by 8 bases, with 13 bases between them. There are 13 residues in the CDR3. Per germline, CDR1 SGHTA and CDR2 FQGTGA. The CDR3 spells CASSRSEVYEQFF. In DNA form, the CDR3 reads TGTGCCAGCAGCCGATCTGAAGTGTATGAGCAGTTCTTC. The variable domain in full, completed from reference TRBV7-3 and TRBJ2-1, reads GAGVSQTPSNKVTEKGKYVELRCDPISGHTALYWYRQSLGQGPEFLIYFQGTGAADDSGLPNDRFFAVRPEGSVSTLKIQRTERGDSAVYLCASSRSEVYEQFFGPGTRLTVL.

The J gene is TRBJ2-1, the V gene TRBV7-2; 10 nucleotides match TRBD2. Per germline, CDR1 SGHTA and CDR2 FQGNSA. J lost 3 bases, V lost 5 bases, and 4 bases had no gene match. This CDR3 contains 15 residues. CDR3 sequence reads: CASSLTSGDYNEQFF. The DNA of the CDR3 is TGTGCCAGCAGCCTTACTAGCGGGGACTACAATGAGCAGTTCTTC. The variable domain in full, with the rest retrieved from reference TRBV7-2 and TRBJ2-1, is GAGVSQSPSNKVTEKGKDVELRCDPISGHTALYWYRQSLGQGLEFLIYFQGNSAPDKSGLPSDRFSAERTGGSVSTLTIQRTQQEDSAVYLCASSLTSGDYNEQFFGPGTRLTVL.

The chain uses TRBV4-1 and TRBJ2-3, with 9 bases aligning to TRBD1. This CDR3 is built from 17 residues. The germline gives CDR1 MGHRA, CDR2 YSYEKL. V shed 0 bases, J shed 3 bases, and the junction held 7 bases outside the gene matches. The CDR3 coding sequence is TGCGCCAGCAGCCAAGATTTTGACAGGGGGGGAACAGATACGCAGTATTTT. Its translation is CASSQDFDRGGTDTQYF.

The chain employs TRBV5-1 and TRBJ1-4, with D hard to call. Between the trimmed V and J ends, which lost 3 bases and 4 bases, there was a span of 10 bases. Germline CDR1 and CDR2: SGHRS and YFSETQ. CDR3 length: 14 amino acids. In nucleotides, the CDR3 is TGCGCCAGCAGCTCGGCGCGGGGTAATGAAAAACTGTTTTTT. Amino acids: CASSSARGNEKLFF.

This chain uses TRBV7-2 with TRBJ2-5; D is undetermined. V was shortened by 3 bases and J by 2 bases, with 7 bases between the two germline ends. Looked up from germline, CDR1 is SGHTA and CDR2 is FQGNSA. This CDR3 contains 13 residues. The CDR3 loop reads CASSFGLQETQYF. For the CDR3, the DNA is TGTGCCAGCAGCTTTGGTCTGCAAGAGACCCAGTACTTC. The full variable domain, with the rest looked up from reference TRBV7-2 and TRBJ2-5, is GAGVSQSPSNKVTEKGKDVELRCDPISGHTALYWYRQSLGQGLEFLIYFQGNSAPDKSGLPSDRFSAERTGGSVSTLTIQRTQQEDSAVYLCASSFGLQETQYFGPGTRLLVL.

Remarks on this clone: The sample carries other DNA sequences with the same CDR3. Here the CDR3 DNA reads TGCGCCAGCAGCTTGATGGGTCAAGAGACCCAGTACTTC. The encoded protein is CASSLMGQETQYF. This chain uses TRBV5-1 with TRBJ2-5, with D unresolved. Germline V gene data show CDR1 as SGHRS and CDR2 as YFSETQ. V was shortened by 1 base and J by 2 bases, with 6 bases between the two germline ends. The CDR3 consists of 13 residues.

The chain carries TRBV2 and TRBJ1-4; TRBD1 aligns across 9 bases. The trim removed 2 bases at V and 6 bases at J, leaving 13 bases unmatched. The germline CDR1 and CDR2 sequences are SNHLY and FYNNEI. This CDR3 is 18 amino acids long. CDR3 nucleotides: TGTGCCAGCAGTGAACTGGCCCCGGACAGGGGTCCTTATGAAAAACTGTTTTTT. Its translation is CASSELAPDRGPYEKLFF.

The chain combines TRBV7-8 with TRBJ2-7, with D perhaps TRBD2 (6 bases). V lost 5 bases, J lost 6 bases, and 23 bases lay in between. Germline CDR1 is SGHVS and CDR2 is FQNEAQ. CDR3 length: 16 residues. The CDR3 DNA reads TGTGCCAGCAGCCCTTGGGGGAGCGGGTTGAGATCCGAGCAGTACTTC. This gives the protein CASSPWGSGLRSEQYF.

V and J are TRBV6-6 and TRBJ2-7; the D gene is possibly TRBD1 (6 bases). This CDR3 has 16 amino acids. V dropped 5 bases and J dropped 0 bases, with 17 bases sitting between them. The V gene's germline CDR1 is MNHNY and CDR2 SVGAGI (reference sequence). As DNA, the CDR3 is TGTGCCAGCAGTCTCCTCCGGGACACCAACTCCTACGAGCAGTACTTC. Its protein is CASSLLRDTNSYEQYF.

The genes are TRBV7-3 and TRBJ1-4; D ambiguous. V lost 0 bases, J lost 6 bases, and 11 bases lay in between. Germline values: CDR1 SGHTA, CDR2 FQGTGA. CDR3 length: 15 residues. The CDR3 region is CASSLTAVGDEKLFF. CDR3 DNA: TGTGCCAGCAGCTTAACCGCTGTAGGCGATGAAAAACTGTTTTTT.

The chain carries TRBV10-3 and TRBJ2-1, with 7 bases identical to TRBD2. The CDR3 covers 15 residues. Trimming took 2 bases from V and 5 from J; bases not matched to a gene: 6. The germline V gene encodes CDR1 ENHRY and CDR2 SYGVKD. The CDR3 DNA follows: TGTGCCATCAGTGAGCCGGGGAGGGGCCACAATGAGCAGTTCTTC. Amino acids: CAISEPGRGHNEQFF.

The chain uses TRBV4-1 and TRBJ1-3, with a tentative D call TRBD1 (5 bases). The CDR3 has 19 amino acids. Germline V gene sequence: CDR1 MGHRA, CDR2 YSYEKL. The V end was cut by 4 bases, the J end by 0 bases, with 22 bases between. CDR3 residues: CASSLEAGSKFASGNTIYF. DNA of the CDR3: TGCGCCAGCAGCCTAGAGGCAGGGAGTAAATTCGCCTCTGGAAACACCATATATTTT.

On this clone itself: Other nucleotide sequences from this sample produce the same CDR3. The gene calls are TRBV5-1 and TRBJ2-5; 8 nucleotides match TRBD1. Trimming removed 4 bases from V and 1 base from J; junction bases left unmatched: 3. The CDR3 loop spans 14 amino acids. Germline loops: CDR1 SGHRS, CDR2 YFSETQ. In DNA, the CDR3 is TGCGCCAGCAGCATAGGGACAGGCCAAGAGACCCAGTACTTC. Amino acid sequence: CASSIGTGQETQYF.

The chain joins TRBV6-6 to TRBJ1-3, with a possible D match to TRBD1 (5 bases). Trimming took off 4 bases at V and 0 bases at J, with 13 bases between the two ends. In germline, CDR1 is MNHNY, CDR2 SVGAGI (reference sequence). The CDR3 contains 16 residues. The CDR3 loop reads CASSSPGQISGNTIYF. In nucleotides, the CDR3 is TGTGCCAGCAGTTCGCCAGGGCAAATCTCTGGAAACACCATATATTTT.

The chain is built from TRBV9 and TRBJ1-2, with unresolved D. There are 15 residues in the CDR3. CDR1 and CDR2 (germline): SGDLS, YYNGEE. V lost 0 bases and J lost 4, with 13 bases in between. CDR3 in DNA: TGTGCCAGCAGCGTAGGAGTCCGGGAAGCCTATGGCTACACCTTC. This translates into CASSVGVREAYGYTF.

This clone occurred a few times. Other DNA sequences within the sample encode an identical CDR3. The CDR3 is CASSLDNYGYTF. In DNA, the CDR3 is TGTGCCAGCAGTTTAGATAACTATGGCTACACCTTC. V gene TRBV28 combines with J gene TRBJ1-2; D call uncertain. The CDR3 length is 12 residues. Germline loops: CDR1 MDHEN, CDR2 SYDVKM. With 2 bases removed from V and 1 base from J, the gap between germline ends came to 2 bases.

This chain joins TRBV29-1 and TRBJ1-1, with D tentatively TRBD1 (5 bases). This CDR3 is 13 amino acids long. The V and J ends lost 3 bases and 6 bases respectively, with 14 bases between them. Germline V gene data show CDR1 as SQVTM and CDR2 as ANQGSEA. The CDR3 sequence is CSVEGRAGPEAFF. For the CDR3, the DNA is TGCAGCGTTGAGGGACGCGCGGGGCCTGAAGCTTTCTTT.

The chain uses TRBV4-2 and TRBJ1-1; 9 nucleotides match TRBD1. Germline V gene lookup returns CDR1 LGHNA and CDR2 YNFKEQ. J gave up 3 bases and V 4 bases, and 3 bases lay outside the gene matches. This CDR3 region has 14 residues. The CDR3 DNA reads as TGTGCCAGCAGCCGGGACAGGGCTGACACTGAAGCTTTCTTT. Its translation: CASSRDRADTEAFF.

CDR3 sequence reads: CASSLDNRAGEQFF. CDR3 coding DNA: TGCGCCAGCAGCTTGGATAACAGGGCGGGCGAGCAGTTCTTC. The chain carries TRBV5-1 and TRBJ2-1; tentatively, D is TRBD1 (6 bases). This CDR3 is built from 14 residues. The V gene lost 0 bases and the J gene lost 10 bases, with 14 bases spanning the gap. The germline gives CDR1 SGHRS, CDR2 YFSETQ. Full variable domain (outside the CDR3, taken from reference TRBV5-1 and TRBJ2-1): KAGVTQTPRYLIKTRGQQVTLSCSPISGHRSVSWYQQTPGQGLQFLFEYFSETQRNKGNFPGRFSGRQFSNSRSEMNVSTLELGDSALYLCASSLDNRAGEQFFGPGTRLTVL.

The DNA for the CDR3 is TGTGCCAGCAGCGCCCATCTTCGTAGCGGGAGAGGTGAGACCCAGTACTTC. Translating it yields CASSAHLRSGRGETQYF. V is TRBV5-6 and J is TRBJ2-5, with 9 positions matching TRBD2. CDR3 length: 17 residues. Unmatched junction bases numbered 15, after V lost 4 bases and J lost 5 bases. The germline V gene has CDR1 SGHDT and CDR2 YYEEEE.

In this sample, this clone turned up once. This chain joins TRBV5-1 and TRBJ2-3, with D perhaps matching TRBD2 (6 bases). Germline-derived CDR1 and CDR2 are SGHRS and YFSETQ. V lost 0 bases and J 5 bases, leaving 7 bases between the germline ends. CDR3 size: 13 residues. CDR3 protein: CASSLDSGDTQYF. In nucleotides, the CDR3 is TGCGCCAGCAGCTTGGATAGCGGAGATACGCAGTATTTT.

This clone was observed once. V and J are TRBV10-3 and TRBJ1-4, with 9 bases lining up with TRBD1. After removal of 8 bases from V and 6 bases from J, the junction contained 7 bases not matched to a gene. Germline V gene lookup returns CDR1 ENHRY and CDR2 SYGVKD. This CDR3 spans 14 amino acids. CDR3 in DNA: TGTGCCATCGGCCGACAGGGGGGTGATGAAAAACTGTTTTTT. Translation gives CAIGRQGGDEKLFF.